The clone carrying this T cell receptor delta chain was detected only a few times. The protein recorded in TCRdb matches a much larger clone and deviates from this DNA's translation at residue 6, suggesting a read error; the protein here is obtained by translating the DNA. The germline CDR1 and CDR2 sequences are GEAIGNYY and EKD. The V end lost 0 bases, the J end lost 0 bases, and 13 bases lay between the germline ends. This CDR3 region has 16 residues. This sample is part of a study of gamma-delta T cells after stem cell transplantation. TCRdb reanalyzed the RT-PCR reads using CATT. The sample consists of about 11,000 delta-chain clones, over 1% of them appearing once.

This sequence was found in a human donor. It is not recorded whose cells these are; they may come from a transplant donor. V usage is TRDV2 and J usage is TRDJ1; D gene ambiguous. What was sequenced was gamma-delta T cells. CDR3 residues: CACDTFLERYTDKLIF. DNA for the CDR3: TGTGCCTGTGACACCTTTCTGGAAAGGTACACCGATAAACTCATCTTT.